A selection of T cell receptor beta chains follows, all from one sample in a study of T cell repertoires in cytomegalovirus infection. TCRdb re-called the reads through MiXCR, storing one row per CDR3 protein. The table lists roughly 68,000 distinct CDR3 sequences, 20% to 25% of them singletons, with roughly 80% in the top ten. For these receptors, no antigen is known. Sequencing input: PBMCs, sequenced either directly or after in vitro stimulation (not recorded which). Receptor source: a human donor in good health (CMV status not recorded). Some clones in this sample may be carry-over from other donors' samples. The CDR3 runs from the conserved cysteine through the conserved F or W. Each record gives: J gene, V gene, D gene, clone size, CDR3 protein, CDR3 DNA. A D gene is named only where the DNA matches it firmly. Some rows have no size entry. The others give once, few or many, or a class for an expanded clone.

>TRBJ1-4|TRBV11-1|NA|NA
CASRSYGTENEKLFF
TGTGCCAGCAGGTCGTATGGGACTGAGAATGAAAAACTGTTTTTT
>TRBJ2-5|TRBV12-3/TRBV12-4|NA|NA
CASSSTGDQETQYF
TGTGCCAGCAGCAGCACAGGTGATCAAGAGACCCAGTACTTC
>TRBJ2-4|TRBV7-2|TRBD2|many
CASSRVDAGVGNIQYF
TGTGCCAGCAGCCGAGTTGATGCGGGAGTTGGAAACATTCAGTACTTC
>TRBJ2-7|TRBV6-2/TRBV6-3|TRBD2|few
CASTPSGLAGPPAYEQYF
TGTGCCAGCACCCCGAGTGGACTAGCGGGACCACCCGCCTACGAGCAGTACTTC
>TRBJ1-1|TRBV12-3/TRBV12-4|TRBD1|NA
CASSSRTGWTTEAFF
TGTGCCAGCAGTTCTCGGACAGGTTGGACCACTGAAGCTTTCTTT
>TRBJ2-5|TRBV4-1|NA|many
CASSQGAGWQETQYF
TGCGCCAGCAGCCAAGGGGCAGGGTGGCAAGAGACCCAGTACTTC
>TRBJ2-7|TRBV24-1|NA|few
CVTSTLCRDTYEQYF
TGTGTCACCAGTACCCTATGCCGGGACACCTACGAGCAGTACTTC
>TRBJ2-2|TRBV12-3/TRBV12-4|NA|many
CASSNTGELFF
TGTGCCAGCAGCAACACCGGGGAGCTGTTTTTT
>TRBJ1-2|TRBV27|TRBD1|NA
CASSGTGGLYTF
TGTGCCAGCAGTGGTACAGGGGGTCTCTACACCTTC
>TRBJ2-3|TRBV7-2|TRBD2|NA
CASSQNSGITDTQYF
TGTGCCAGCAGCCAAAATAGCGGGATCACAGATACGCAGTATTTT
>TRBJ2-1|TRBV19|TRBD2|few
CASTIGRFPLTSGRPLSNEQFF
TGTGCCAGTACCATAGGAAGGTTCCCCCTGACTAGCGGAAGGCCTCTCTCCAATGAGCAGTTCTTC
>TRBJ2-7|TRBV28|TRBD2|few
CASSLTSLGIGEQYF
TGTGCCAGCAGCCTGACTAGCCTAGGAATTGGCGAGCAGTACTTC
>TRBJ1-1|TRBV5-1|TRBD1|NA
CASSSTGVGGTEAFF
TGCGCCAGCAGCTCGACAGGGGTTGGAGGCACTGAAGCTTTCTTT
>TRBJ2-1|TRBV7-2|NA|many
CASSRGLGDEQFF
TGTGCCAGCAGCCGCGGGCTTGGGGATGAGCAGTTCTTC
>TRBJ2-6|TRBV19|NA|NA
CASSMWSSGANVLTF
TGTGCCAGTAGTATGTGGAGCTCTGGGGCCAACGTCCTGACTTTC
>TRBJ2-2|TRBV7-2|TRBD2|many
CASSLGPLAGNTGELFF
TGTGCCAGCAGCTTAGGGCCGCTAGCGGGAAACACCGGGGAGCTGTTTTTT
>TRBJ1-2|TRBV7-2|NA|many
CASSRTEDHGGYTF
TGTGCCAGCAGCCGTACCGAAGACCATGGAGGCTACACCTTC
>TRBJ2-7|TRBV7-9|TRBD1|NA
CASSGSGTGTYEQYF
TGTGCCAGCAGCGGTTCCGGGACAGGGACCTACGAGCAGTACTTC
>TRBJ2-5|TRBV14|NA|NA
CASSPGGKETQYF
TGTGCCAGCAGCCCTGGGGGCAAAGAGACCCAGTACTTC
>TRBJ2-1|TRBV6-4|TRBD1|NA
CASSAGTGGTNEQFF
TGTGCCAGCAGCGCCGGGACAGGGGGCACGAATGAGCAGTTCTTC
>TRBJ2-2|TRBV4-1|NA|NA
CASSQDRMSTGELFF
TGCGCCAGCAGCCAAGATCGGATGAGCACCGGGGAGCTGTTTTTT
>TRBJ2-7|TRBV11-2|TRBD2|many
CASRWSRGEGPYEQYF
TGTGCCAGCAGATGGAGTCGGGGGGAGGGCCCCTACGAGCAGTACTTC
>TRBJ1-2|TRBV29-1|NA|NA
CSADGSSYGYTF
TGCAGCGCCGATGGGTCCTCCTATGGCTACACCTTC
>TRBJ2-1|TRBV20-1|TRBD1|few
CSARGTGYNEQFF
TGCAGTGCCCGCGGGACAGGGTACAATGAGCAGTTCTTC
>TRBJ1-2|TRBV18|NA|few
CASSPVGDYGYTF
TGTGCCAGCTCACCAGTGGGGGACTATGGCTACACCTTC
>TRBJ2-3|TRBV7-2|TRBD1|many
CASSLGTGMGATQYF
TGTGCCAGCAGCCTTGGGACAGGGATGGGGGCTACGCAGTATTTT
>TRBJ2-3|TRBV20-1|TRBD2|NA
CSADAGTSGTDTQYF
TGCAGTGCCGACGCCGGGACTAGCGGGACCGATACGCAGTATTTT
>TRBJ1-5|TRBV20-1|NA|NA
CSARGWGGAGSNQPQHF
TGCAGTGCTAGAGGCTGGGGAGGGGCGGGAAGCAATCAGCCCCAGCATTTT
>TRBJ1-5|TRBV7-2|NA|many
CASSLAGAVSSNQPQHF
TGTGCCAGCAGCTTAGCGGGGGCAGTCTCGTCGAATCAGCCCCAGCATTTT
>TRBJ1-5|TRBV6-1|NA|few
CASLVAGNSNQPQHF
TGTGCCAGCCTCGTCGCGGGGAATAGCAATCAGCCCCAGCATTTT
>TRBJ1-1|TRBV10-3|NA|few
CAISGGGSEAFF
TGTGCCATCTCCGGGGGAGGGTCGGAAGCTTTCTTT
>TRBJ2-7|TRBV28|TRBD2|NA
CASRPTSGRVYEQYF
TGTGCCAGCAGACCCACTAGCGGGAGAGTCTACGAGCAGTACTTC
>TRBJ2-5|TRBV7-2|NA|few
CASNSLGETQYF
TGTGCCAGCAATTCTTTAGGAGAGACCCAGTACTTC
>TRBJ2-2|TRBV5-4|NA|few
CASSLELTGELFF
TGTGCCAGCAGCTTGGAACTCACCGGGGAGCTGTTTTTT
>TRBJ1-1|TRBV7-2|NA|many
CASIGMGNTEAFF
TGTGCCAGCATTGGGATGGGGAACACTGAAGCTTTCTTT
>TRBJ2-3|TRBV10-3|NA|few
CAISGASNTLDTQYF
TGTGCCATCAGTGGGGCTAGCAACACTTTAGATACGCAGTATTTT
>TRBJ2-3|TRBV7-2|NA|NA
CASKRPGGGADTQYF
TGTGCCAGCAAACGACCGGGCGGGGGCGCAGATACGCAGTATTTT
>TRBJ2-4|TRBV28|NA|few
CASSFRDPLAKNIQYF
TGTGCCAGCAGTTTCCGCGATCCCTTAGCCAAAAACATTCAGTACTTC
>TRBJ2-5|TRBV7-2|TRBD2|many
CASSLGSGSGETQYF
TGTGCCAGCAGCTTGGGTAGCGGGAGTGGGGAGACCCAGTACTTC
>TRBJ1-1|TRBV7-7|NA|many
CASSLGPRNTEAFF
TGTGCCAGCAGCTTGGGTCCACGGAACACTGAAGCTTTCTTT
>TRBJ2-3|TRBV29-1|TRBD1|NA
CSAPGQGTDTQYF
TGCAGCGCACCGGGACAGGGTACAGATACGCAGTATTTT
>TRBJ2-6|TRBV12-3/TRBV12-4|TRBD1|few
CASSSGAGGSSGANVLTF
TGTGCCAGCAGCTCAGGGGCAGGGGGTAGCTCTGGGGCCAACGTCCTGACTTTC
>TRBJ1-1|TRBV2|TRBD1|few
CASSPRTGGNTEAFF
TGTGCCAGCAGTCCCCGGACAGGGGGCAACACTGAAGCTTTCTTT
>TRBJ2-2|TRBV4-3|TRBD2|many
CASSLIAGDTGELFF
TGCGCCAGCAGCCTGATCGCGGGAGACACCGGGGAGCTGTTTTTT
>TRBJ2-7|TRBV7-2|NA|NA
CASGQGPTYEQYF
TGTGCCAGCGGGCAGGGTCCTACCTACGAGCAGTACTTC
>TRBJ2-3|TRBV4-1|TRBD2|NA
CASSPGGLAGEESTDTQYF
TGCGCCAGCAGCCCCGGAGGACTAGCGGGAGAGGAAAGCACAGATACGCAGTATTTT
>TRBJ2-1|TRBV19|TRBD2|NA
CASSPHLSGTYNEQFF
TGTGCCAGTAGTCCTCACTTAAGCGGGACCTACAATGAGCAGTTCTTC
>TRBJ2-3|TRBV6-1|TRBD2|NA
CASSQVGAGGTDTQYF
TGTGCCAGCAGTCAGGTCGGGGCGGGGGGCACAGATACGCAGTATTTT
>TRBJ2-2|TRBV6-1|NA|many
CASSRGVWSTGELFF
TGTGCCAGCAGCAGGGGCGTTTGGAGCACCGGGGAGCTGTTTTTT
>TRBJ2-7|TRBV28|TRBD1|few
CASHGTGMHEQYF
TGTGCCAGCCACGGGACAGGGATGCACGAGCAGTACTTC
>TRBJ2-7|TRBV28|NA|few
CASSPSSAHSSYEQYF
TGTGCCAGCAGTCCGAGTAGCGCGCACAGCTCCTACGAGCAGTACTTC
>TRBJ2-1|TRBV12-3/TRBV12-4|TRBD2|few
CASSPTREGEQFF
TGTGCCAGCAGTCCAACCAGGGAGGGTGAGCAGTTCTTC
>TRBJ2-3|TRBV6-2/TRBV6-3|TRBD2|NA
CASTSRSGVSTDTQYF
TGTGCCAGCACATCGCGGAGCGGGGTGAGCACAGATACGCAGTATTTT
>TRBJ2-4|TRBV7-2|TRBD1|many
CASSSGTARPKNIQYF
TGTGCCAGCAGCTCCGGGACAGCTAGACCCAAAAACATTCAGTACTTC
>TRBJ1-1|TRBV29-1|NA|NA
CSVALVSQNTEAFF
TGCAGCGTTGCATTGGTCAGTCAGAACACTGAAGCTTTCTTT